This TCR beta chain stems from a study of shared clonotypes between healthy human individuals. Across the study: CD8 memory received one plate per donor, CD8 naive two, CD4 memory three and CD4 naive three. Study results and limitations: A few donors held about 5% of naive CD4 clonotypes in common.

Naive CD8 populations comprised CD45RO-negative cells positively selected for CCR7, excluding terminally differentiated effector memory CD45RA+ cells. In its sample, this clone was seen once. Its antigen is unknown. Using immunoSEQ multiplex PCR, the repertoire was profiled, and TCRdb retains in-frame clones only, with some absent. Of around 2,000,000 clones in the sample, 90% to 95% were seen once. The sequence came from a man between 18 and 29 years old in good health. Some clones in this sample may be carry-over from other donors' samples. Source material: naive CD8+ T cells from PBMCs.

CDR3 in amino acids: CASSLLRGLLAGELFF. CDR3 nucleotide sequence: TGTGCCAGCAGCTTACTGAGGGGGCTTTTGGCCGGGGAGCTGTTTTTT. This chain connects TRBV7-9 to TRBJ2-2; TRBD1 matches at 7 bases. Germline CDR1 reads SEHNR; CDR2 reads FQNEAQ (reference sequence). The CDR3 consists of 16 residues. The J segment lost 6 bases and the V segment lost 2 bases, leaving 9 bases of the junction unmatched.